The 21 T cell receptor beta chains listed next were all sequenced from one sample in a study of shared clonotypes between healthy human individuals. The table came from immunoSEQ multiplex PCR; TCRdb's copy has only in-frame clones and leaves some out. The repertoire holds about 2.1 million clones, with around 93% as singletons. CD45RO-negative, CCR7-selected cells formed the naive CD8 fraction, which excluded terminally differentiated effector memory CD45RA+ cells. The sequenced sample was naive CD8+ T cells from PBMCs. These receptors were obtained from a man between 18 and 35 years old in good health. Some clones in this sample may be carry-over from other donors' samples.

The V call is TRBV27, the J call TRBJ2-2; D possibly uses TRBD1 or TRBD2 (5 bases each). CDR1 MNHEY and CDR2 SMNVEV come from the germline V gene (reference sequence). The CDR3 consists of 15 residues. Trimming shortened V by 7 bases and J by 1 base, and 13 bases separated the two germline ends. CDR3 protein: CASIPGPLNTGELFF. DNA for the CDR3: TGTGCCAGCATCCCGGGACCACTGAACACCGGGGAGCTGTTTTTT.

The J gene is TRBJ2-7, the V gene TRBV29-1, with 10 bases lining up with TRBD1. This CDR3 region has 13 residues. The trim removed 7 bases at V and 4 bases at J, leaving 7 bases unmatched. Germline V lookup: CDR1 SQVTM, CDR2 ANQGSEA. Written as DNA, the CDR3 is TGCAGCGCATCCGGGACAGGGGTGTACGAGCAGTACTTC. Translation gives CSASGTGVYEQYF.

The chain has TRBV2 and TRBJ2-7; D could derive from TRBD1 or TRBD2 (6 bases each). CDR3 size: 15 residues. Looked up from germline, CDR1 is SNHLY and CDR2 is FYNNEI. Trimming cost V 2 bases and J 2 bases, with 13 bases left between them. The CDR3 nucleotides are TGTGCCAGCAGTGAATTTGGGGGGCAGACCTACGAGCAGTACTTC. Translating it yields CASSEFGGQTYEQYF.

The chain links TRBV4-2 to TRBJ2-7; D not certain. The CDR3 totals 14 residues. Trimming left V 4 bases short and J 5 bases short, with 15 bases between. Germline lookup yields CDR1 LGHNA and CDR2 YNFKEQ. The chain's CDR3 is CASSPGPRSHEQYF. The CDR3 DNA is TGTGCCAGCAGCCCCGGACCCCGGAGCCACGAGCAGTACTTC.

In regard to this clone: Other DNA sequences in the sample encode the same CDR3. The chain employs TRBV27 and TRBJ2-7, with D unclear. The CDR3 is 13 residues long. Germline V gives CDR1 MNHEY, CDR2 SMNVEV (reference sequence). Deletions cut 5 bases from V and 0 bases from J, with 8 bases between. The CDR3 region is CASSTLPSYEQYF. CDR3 DNA sequence: TGTGCCAGCAGTACCCTACCCTCCTACGAGCAGTACTTC.

The chain carries TRBV7-9 and TRBJ2-7; D unclear. This CDR3 comprises 13 residues. The V gene lost 2 bases and the J gene lost 6 bases, with 11 bases spanning the gap. The germline V gene has CDR1 SEHNR and CDR2 FQNEAQ (reference sequence). The DNA of the CDR3 is TGTGCCAGCAGCTTAATGTGGGAACCCGAGCAGTACTTC. Protein product: CASSLMWEPEQYF.

This chain uses TRBV13 with TRBJ2-5; D gene ambiguous. This CDR3 spans 13 amino acids. V shed 3 bases and J shed 2 bases, with 7 bases lying between them. Germline loops: CDR1 PRHDT, CDR2 FYEKMQ (reference sequence). The DNA for the CDR3 is TGTGCCAGCAGCTTCAACAGACAAGAGACCCAGTACTTC. It specifies CASSFNRQETQYF.

V is TRBV27 and J is TRBJ2-7; a possible D gene is TRBD2 (6 bases). The germline V gene has CDR1 MNHEY and CDR2 SMNVEV (reference sequence). The CDR3 has 14 residues. Trimming pared 8 bases from V and 3 bases from J, leaving 17 bases between. The CDR3 region has the DNA TGTGCCAGCGCCCCGTTGGGAGGTCTCTACGAGCAGTACTTC. Its translation is CASAPLGGLYEQYF.

This CDR3 reads CASSIAEGPGTEAFF. The CDR3 DNA reads TGTGCCAGTAGTATAGCAGAGGGGCCGGGGACTGAAGCTTTCTTT. The V call is TRBV19, the J call TRBJ1-1; D is possibly TRBD1 (5 bases). Germline-derived CDR1 and CDR2 are LNHDA and SQIVND (reference sequence). Deletions cut 1 base from V and 5 bases from J, with 14 bases between. This CDR3 has 15 amino acids. Full variable domain (outside the CDR3, taken from reference TRBV19 and TRBJ1-1): DGGITQSPKYLFRKEGQNVTLSCEQNLNHDAMYWYRQDPGQGLRLIYYSQIVNDFQKGDIAEGYSVSREKKESFPLTVTSAQKNPTAFYLCASSIAEGPGTEAFFGQGTRLTVV.

The V gene is TRBV10-3, the J gene TRBJ1-1; the match to TRBD1 covers 8 bases. The junction had 5 bases not matched to a gene; V was cut back by 5 bases and J by 0 bases. CDR1 and CDR2 from the germline V gene are ENHRY and SYGVKD. The CDR3 length is 15 residues. CDR3 amino acids: CAISPGGGMNTEAFF. As DNA, the CDR3 is TGTGCCATCAGTCCAGGGGGCGGGATGAACACTGAAGCTTTCTTT.

The rearrangement joins TRBV4-2 to TRBJ2-5; D remains ambiguous. Deletions cut 4 bases from V and 5 bases from J, with 11 bases between. The CDR3 covers 13 residues. Looked up from germline, CDR1 is LGHNA and CDR2 is YNFKEQ. The CDR3 nucleotides read TGTGCCAGCAGCCGGAAGTTGGGGGAGACCCAGTACTTC. Its translation: CASSRKLGETQYF.

The V call is TRBV7-8, the J call TRBJ2-3; the match to TRBD1 covers 8 bases. The J segment lost 0 bases and the V segment lost 5 bases, leaving 4 bases of the junction unmatched. Germline V CDR1 and CDR2: SGHVS, FQNEAQ. The CDR3 totals 15 residues. This CDR3 reads CASSVWDRSTDTQYF. The CDR3 region has the DNA TGTGCCAGCAGCGTCTGGGACAGGAGCACAGATACGCAGTATTTT. The variable domain in full, completed from reference TRBV7-8 and TRBJ2-3, reads GAGVSQSPRYKVAKRGQDVALRCDPISGHVSLFWYQQALGQGPEFLTYFQNEAQLDKSGLPSDRFFAERPEGSVSTLKIQRTQQEDSAVYLCASSVWDRSTDTQYFGPGTRLTVL.

The chain recombines TRBV19 with TRBJ2-7; tentative D call: TRBD2 (6 bases). Germline-derived CDR1 and CDR2 are LNHDA and SQIVND (reference sequence). V was cut by 7 bases and J by 0 bases, with 22 bases left in between. The CDR3 is made up of 17 amino acids. The CDR3 loop is CASTPSALAESSYEQYF. Here the CDR3 DNA reads TGTGCCAGTACCCCGTCGGCGTTAGCGGAAAGCTCCTACGAGCAGTACTTC.

The CDR3 coding sequence is TGTGCCAGCAGCCTCGCGGGGGATGAAAAACTGTTTTTT. This translates into CASSLAGDEKLFF. This chain uses TRBV7-9 with TRBJ1-4, with a weak D call TRBD1 (5 bases). The CDR3 contains 13 residues. The germline V gene has CDR1 SEHNR and CDR2 FQNEAQ (reference sequence). Trimming stripped 5 bases from V and 6 bases from J, with 10 bases between.

V gene TRBV7-8 combines with J gene TRBJ2-7; TRBD1 matches at 7 bases. The CDR3 extends over 14 amino acids. The ends lost 1 base at V and 5 bases at J; junction bases unmatched: 5. The germline gives CDR1 SGHVS, CDR2 FQNEAQ. CDR3 in DNA: TGTGCCAGCAGCTTAGTCAGGGGGTTGAACGAGCAGTACTTC. Amino acids: CASSLVRGLNEQYF.

The V and J genes are TRBV28 and TRBJ1-5, with no clear D. Trimming removed 3 bases from V and 0 bases from J, with 9 bases in between. Germline CDR1 is MDHEN and CDR2 is SYDVKM. The CDR3 is 15 residues long. The CDR3 protein is CASSFTGNSNQPQHF. The CDR3 DNA is TGTGCCAGCAGTTTCACTGGAAATAGCAATCAGCCCCAGCATTTT. The full variable domain, in which reference TRBV28 and TRBJ1-5 provide the parts outside the CDR3, is DVKVTQSSRYLVKRTGEKVFLECVQDMDHENMFWYRQDPGLGLRLIYFSYDVKMKEKGDIPEGYSVSREKKERFSLILESASTNQTSMYLCASSFTGNSNQPQHFGDGTRLSIL.

This chain uses TRBV27 with TRBJ2-3; TRBD2 matches at 9 bases. CDR1 is MNHEY, CDR2 SMNVEV, per germline (reference sequence). The CDR3 length is 17 residues. Germline trimming cut 4 bases from V and 0 bases from J; bases unmatched to any gene: 8. As DNA, the CDR3 is TGTGCCAGCAGTTCCCTGGCTAGCGGGACGAGCACAGATACGCAGTATTTT. This codes for CASSSLASGTSTDTQYF.

This chain uses TRBV2 with TRBJ2-3, with 9 bases that match TRBD2. CDR3 length: 14 amino acids. Trimming at V came to 7 bases and at J to 4 bases, leaving 6 bases not matched to a gene. In germline, CDR1 is SNHLY, CDR2 FYNNEI. CDR3: CASNGGRAADTQYF. CDR3 sequence (DNA): TGTGCCAGCAACGGCGGGAGGGCCGCAGATACGCAGTATTTT.

The gene calls are TRBV7-8 and TRBJ2-6, with D perhaps TRBD1 or TRBD2 (6 bases each). The CDR3 spans 17 residues. Germline CDR1 and CDR2: SGHVS and FQNEAQ. With 1 base removed from V and 2 bases from J, the gap between germline ends came to 12 bases. The CDR3 DNA follows: TGTGCCAGCAGCTTAGTCTCGGGGGCAGCTGGGGCCAACGTCCTGACTTTC. Amino acids: CASSLVSGAAGANVLTF.

The V call is TRBV4-1, the J call TRBJ1-3; no firm D call. V was pared by 1 base and J by 5 bases, with 21 bases between. Germline lookup yields CDR1 MGHRA and CDR2 YSYEKL. This CDR3 spans 18 amino acids. This chain's CDR3 is CASSQGVRGGWSRNTIYF. Here the CDR3 DNA reads TGCGCCAGCAGCCAAGGCGTCCGGGGAGGGTGGTCTCGAAACACCATATATTTT.

The CDR3 loop is CASSQELGIDTQYF. The CDR3 DNA reads TGCGCCAGCAGCCAAGAGTTGGGGATAGATACGCAGTATTTT. The chain is built from TRBV4-1 and TRBJ2-3; D unresolved. Trimming removed 0 bases at V and 5 bases at J, with 9 bases between. The CDR3 runs 14 residues. Germline-derived CDR1 and CDR2 are MGHRA and YSYEKL.